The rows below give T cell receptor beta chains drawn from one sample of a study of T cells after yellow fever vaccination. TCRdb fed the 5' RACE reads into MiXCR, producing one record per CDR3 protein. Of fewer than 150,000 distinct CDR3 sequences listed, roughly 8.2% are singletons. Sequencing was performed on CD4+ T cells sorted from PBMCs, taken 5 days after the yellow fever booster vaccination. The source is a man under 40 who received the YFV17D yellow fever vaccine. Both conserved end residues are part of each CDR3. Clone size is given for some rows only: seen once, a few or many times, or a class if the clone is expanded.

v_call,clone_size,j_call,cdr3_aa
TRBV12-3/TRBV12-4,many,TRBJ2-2,CASRPGLAYGELFF
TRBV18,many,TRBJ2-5,CASSFEGTQYF
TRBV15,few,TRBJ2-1,CATSRDQAVRERQFF
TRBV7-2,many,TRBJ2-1,CASRQDRGASYNEQFF
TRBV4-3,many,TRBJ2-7,CASSQARPGTGSYEQYF
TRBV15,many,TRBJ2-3,CATSRDQGPTDTQYF
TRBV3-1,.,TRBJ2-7,CASPGTSPLEQYF
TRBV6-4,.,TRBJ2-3,CASSVRVTDTQYF
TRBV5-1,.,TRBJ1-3,CASSKGQAITGYTIYF
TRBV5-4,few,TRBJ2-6,CASSALLSSGANVLTF
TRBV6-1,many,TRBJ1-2,CASTSGGSGYTF
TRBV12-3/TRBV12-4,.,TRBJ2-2,CASRDIAGTGELFF
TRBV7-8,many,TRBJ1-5,CASSWSRGQGGNQPQHF
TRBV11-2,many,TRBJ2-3,CASSPRVYTDTQYF
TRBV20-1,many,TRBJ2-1,CSAGMGSNEQFF
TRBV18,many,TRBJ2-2,CASSDPGTGELFF
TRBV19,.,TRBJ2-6,CASRVGAPNVLTF
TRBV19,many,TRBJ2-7,CASSTSGGLLTYEQYF
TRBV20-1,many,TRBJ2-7,CSAARQGPYEQYF
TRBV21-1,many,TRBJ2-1,CASSIRDRVHEQFF
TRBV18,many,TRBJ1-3,CASSPDGAGNTIYF
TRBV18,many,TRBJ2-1,CASSPPMGQGANEQFF
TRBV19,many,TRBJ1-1,CASRWDRDTEAFF
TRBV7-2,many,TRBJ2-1,CASSFGRVSYNEQFF
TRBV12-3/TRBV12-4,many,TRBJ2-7,CASSRSGSYEQYF
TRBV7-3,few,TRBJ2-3,CASSSGTDESTQYF
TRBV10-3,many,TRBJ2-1,CAIMRSRDGSYNEQFF
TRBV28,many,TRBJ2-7,CASSFPGVPSYEQYF
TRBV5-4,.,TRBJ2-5,CASSSSWTKETQYF
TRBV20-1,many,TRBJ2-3,CSARQGGADTQYF
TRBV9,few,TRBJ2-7,CASSVGTVDYEQYF
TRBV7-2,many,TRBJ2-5,CASSPGTGGETQYF
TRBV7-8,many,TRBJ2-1,CASSLVTRTSGSHEQFF
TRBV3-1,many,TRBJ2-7,CASSPPGVPYEQYF
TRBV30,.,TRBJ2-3,CAWSLTSGKGADTQYF
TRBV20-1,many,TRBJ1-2,CSARGQDRGGYGYTF
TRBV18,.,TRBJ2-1,CASSQGLVAPNEQFF
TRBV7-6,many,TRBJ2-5,CASSHEIGGLGAETQYF
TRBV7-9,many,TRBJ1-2,CASTPRDTGVYGYTF
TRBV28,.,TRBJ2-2,CASAFTHTGELFF
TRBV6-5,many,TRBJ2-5,CASSSLGETQYF
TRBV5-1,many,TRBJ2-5,CASSLMGSSRETQYF
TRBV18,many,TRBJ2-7,CASSPRTGTYEQYF
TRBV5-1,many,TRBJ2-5,CASSLGSAETQYF
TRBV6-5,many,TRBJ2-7,CASSYTTSGVSSYEQYF
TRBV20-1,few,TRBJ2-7,CSASHLRLSSYEQYF
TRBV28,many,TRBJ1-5,CASSLKASGNQPQHF
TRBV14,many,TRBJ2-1,CASSQARGGYNEQFF
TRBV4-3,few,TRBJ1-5,CASSQRRESGSNQPQHF
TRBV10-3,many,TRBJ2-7,CAISGPRAGEQYF
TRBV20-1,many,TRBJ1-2,CSASVGGLYGYTF
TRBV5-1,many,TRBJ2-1,CASSLVSASAYNEQFF
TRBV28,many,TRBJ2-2,CASIFQVNTGELFF